There are many counts of the clone carrying this T cell receptor beta chain. Its cognate antigen is unknown. This entry comes from a study of regulatory T cells in long-lasting Graves disease. The wider study: Persistent cases took antithyroid drugs over 5 years and stayed TSH receptor antibody positive.

Construction of the TCR beta libraries employed iRepertoire HTBI primers in conjunction with Arm-PCR of CDR3 regions. TCRdb called the multiplex PCR reads again in MiXCR, with one record for every CDR3 protein. The repertoire holds roughly 400,000 distinct CDR3 sequences, with about 21% as singletons. Study-level results: With 2,500 to 3,500 shared public clonotypes, persistent patients exceeded new patients, who shared 966. Possibly, accuracy suffered from the small sample size. TCR diversity in persistent Graves' patients was below that of newly diagnosed ones.

Deletions cut 5 bases from V and 7 bases from J, with 17 bases between. This CDR3 has 14 amino acids. Germline CDR1 MDHEN, CDR2 SYDVKM. Time point noted: persistent/refractory GD, antithyroid drugs over 5 years with positive TRAb. PBMCs were the source of the RNA used for TCR sequencing. The source of this sequence is a female donor with Graves disease. The rearrangement joins TRBV28 to TRBJ1-2; D is uncertain. The material sequenced was peripheral blood mononuclear cells (PBMCs), taken when the disease was refractory, from a patient treated with antithyroid drugs. In nucleotides, the CDR3 is TGTGCCAGCAGTCCCCTAAATCCCGCTAGTGGCTACACCTTC. The encoded protein is CASSPLNPASGYTF.